This T cell receptor (beta chain) was captured by sequencing in a study of blood T cell repertoires in COVID-19. Profiled with immunoSEQ multiplex PCR; TCRdb holds only in-frame clones, not every one. The profile covers over 250,000 clones, with around 90% appearing a single time and around 9.3% taken by the ten largest. CDR1 and CDR2 (germline): LNHDA, SQIVND (reference sequence). With 4 bases removed from V and 2 bases from J, the gap between germline ends came to 8 bases. The CDR3 length is 13 residues. The source material was PBMCs or T cells enriched from blood (not recorded which). This TCR derives from a woman under 30 who had recovered from COVID-19. The rearrangement uses TRBV19 and TRBJ1-1; tentative D call: TRBD1 (5 bases). CDR3 in amino acids: CASSTRENTEAFF. The CDR3 DNA is TGTGCCAGTAGTACCAGGGAAAACACTGAAGCTTTCTTT.